Listed below are T cell receptor beta chains from one sample, sequenced in a study of T cell repertoires in cytomegalovirus infection. TCRdb ran MiXCR on the reads and lists one entry per CDR3 protein. The sample carries 100,000 to 150,000 distinct CDR3 sequences, 24% recorded once. No antigen has been assigned to these receptors. Sequencing used PBMCs, sequenced either directly or after in vitro stimulation (not recorded which). These receptors all stem from a human donor in good health (CMV status not recorded). Some clones in this sample may be carry-over from other donors' samples. CDR3s include the opening cysteine and the closing phenylalanine or tryptophan. Fields, in order: V gene, D gene, J gene, clone size, CDR3 protein, CDR3 DNA. D genes are given only for firm matches. Clone size is given for some rows only: seen once, a few or many times, or a class if the clone is expanded.

TRBV19	NA	TRBJ2-2	NA	CASSSDPYNTGELFF	TGTGCCAGTAGTTCAGACCCTTACAACACCGGGGAGCTGTTTTTT
TRBV7-2	TRBD2	TRBJ2-7	NA	CASSPEASGKWYEQYF	TGTGCCAGCAGCCCAGAGGCTAGCGGGAAGTGGTACGAGCAGTACTTC
TRBV7-2	NA	TRBJ2-5	many	CASSPLVLVQQETQYF	TGTGCCAGCAGCCCTCTTGTATTGGTCCAGCAAGAGACCCAGTACTTC
TRBV7-2	TRBD1	TRBJ1-1	many	CASSLDRENEAFF	TGTGCCAGCAGCCTGGACAGGGAAAATGAAGCTTTCTTT
TRBV4-2	NA	TRBJ1-1	few	CASSQVGFNTEAFF	TGTGCCAGCAGCCAAGTCGGTTTTAACACTGAAGCTTTCTTT
TRBV7-8	TRBD2	TRBJ2-5	many	CASIIAGAETQYF	TGTGCCAGCATCATAGCGGGAGCGGAGACCCAGTACTTC
TRBV7-7	NA	TRBJ2-5	many	CASSRGAEETQYF	TGTGCTAGCAGCCGAGGGGCAGAAGAGACCCAGTACTTC
TRBV6-2/TRBV6-3	NA	TRBJ2-1	few	CASSYLSGAPYNEQFF	TGTGCCAGCAGTTACCTGTCGGGAGCCCCTTACAATGAGCAGTTCTTC
TRBV7-8	TRBD1	TRBJ1-1	many	CASSLESVRTGATNTEAFF	TGTGCCAGCAGCTTAGAATCAGTGAGGACAGGGGCCACCAACACTGAAGCTTTCTTT
TRBV12-3/TRBV12-4	NA	TRBJ1-2	many	CASSPARATYGYTF	TGTGCCAGCAGTCCCGCCAGGGCGACGTATGGCTACACCTTC
TRBV6-5	NA	TRBJ2-2	NA	CASSYSKFGELFF	TGTGCCAGCAGTTACTCGAAGTTTGGGGAGCTGTTTTTT
TRBV19	NA	TRBJ1-2	few	CASRTDRNYGYTF	TGTGCCAGTAGAACCGACAGGAACTATGGCTACACCTTC
TRBV6-2/TRBV6-3	NA	TRBJ2-1	NA	CASTAPWAADNEQFF	TGTGCCAGCACCGCACCTTGGGCGGCGGACAATGAGCAGTTCTTC
TRBV12-3/TRBV12-4	TRBD1	TRBJ1-1	few	CASSADRGLLGAFF	TGTGCCAGCAGTGCGGACAGGGGGCTCCTGGGGGCTTTCTTT
TRBV25-1	NA	TRBJ2-1	few	CASSRAGSSYNEQFF	TGTGCCAGCAGTAGGGCGGGTAGCTCCTACAATGAGCAGTTCTTC
TRBV5-6	NA	TRBJ1-6	NA	CASSRRQVSPLHF	TGTGCCAGCAGCCGCAGACAGGTCTCACCCCTCCACTTT
TRBV4-2	TRBD1	TRBJ1-2	few	CASSQVAGGDYGYTF	TGTGCCAGCAGCCAAGTCGCAGGGGGCGACTATGGCTACACCTTC
TRBV14	NA	TRBJ2-7	many	CASSLLLTYEQYF	TGTGCCAGCAGCCTTCTGTTAACCTACGAGCAGTACTTC
TRBV3-1	TRBD1	TRBJ1-1	many	CASSPLWTGNTEAFF	TGTGCCAGCAGCCCCCTTTGGACAGGGAACACTGAAGCTTTCTTT
TRBV6-2/TRBV6-3	NA	TRBJ2-6	few	CASSFRISGANVLTF	TGTGCCAGCAGTTTCAGGATCTCTGGGGCCAACGTCCTGACTTTC
TRBV7-2	NA	TRBJ1-5	NA	CASSFTPGQGDQPQHF	TGTGCCAGCAGTTTCACCCCGGGACAAGGGGATCAGCCCCAGCATTTT
TRBV30	NA	TRBJ1-2	NA	CAWSVQSQVDTF	TGTGCCTGGAGTGTACAGTCTCAGGTTGACACCTTC
TRBV28	NA	TRBJ1-1	NA	CASSYYGGSNTEAFF	TGTGCCAGCAGTTATTACGGAGGCTCGAACACTGAAGCTTTCTTT
TRBV7-8	NA	TRBJ1-3	many	CASSLGVPANTIYF	TGTGCCAGCAGCTTAGGGGTTCCCGCAAACACCATATATTTT
TRBV6-2/TRBV6-3	TRBD1	TRBJ1-2	few	CASRLPRQGIEGYTF	TGTGCCAGCAGACTCCCCCGACAGGGGATTGAAGGCTACACCTTC
TRBV20-1	NA	TRBJ1-1	NA	CSARPAGRDTEAFF	TGCAGTGCTAGACCAGCAGGGCGTGACACTGAAGCTTTCTTT
TRBV7-2	NA	TRBJ2-5	many	CASTLWAGQETQYF	TGTGCCAGCACCCTATGGGCGGGCCAAGAGACCCAGTACTTC
TRBV6-5	NA	TRBJ2-2	few	CASTLRPMAGELFF	TGTGCCAGCACCTTGCGGCCTATGGCCGGGGAGCTGTTTTTT
TRBV7-9	TRBD1	TRBJ1-4	NA	CASSHLSDRGEKLFF	TGTGCCAGCAGCCATTTAAGCGACAGGGGTGAAAAACTGTTTTTT
TRBV6-1	NA	TRBJ1-1	many	CASREGHSMNTEAFF	TGTGCCAGCAGAGAGGGACACTCCATGAACACTGAAGCTTTCTTT
TRBV29-1	NA	TRBJ2-1	NA	CSAGESSYNEQFF	TGCAGCGCAGGAGAAAGCTCCTACAATGAGCAGTTCTTC
TRBV2	NA	TRBJ2-7	NA	CASSEAPGASYEQYF	TGTGCCAGCAGTGAAGCTCCCGGGGCCTCCTACGAGCAGTACTTC
TRBV5-6	NA	TRBJ2-4	NA	CASSWLGLATGDGVWAKNIQYF	TGTGCCAGCAGCTGGCTGGGGCTAGCAACGGGGGATGGCGTGTGGGCCAAAAACATTCAGTACTTC